This T cell receptor (beta chain) is drawn from a study of T cells in Graves' hyperthyroidism and ophthalmopathy. Overall study results and limits: Ophthalmopathy was distinguished from stable hyperthyroidism by 13 V-J signatures. Expanded thyroid clonotypes (above 0.001) were mostly also found in blood.

Template material for amplifying TCR beta CDR3 regions consisted of RNA transcripts. First-round RT-PCR targeting the TCR CDR3 was performed with the HTBI primer set. TCRdb reprocessed the multiplex PCR reads with MiXCR, giving one entry per CDR3 protein. The sample has 600,000 to 700,000 distinct CDR3 sequences, roughly 45% seen once. CDR3 length equals 15 residues. V was shortened by 10 bases and J by 3 bases, with 16 bases between the two germline ends. Germline V CDR1 and CDR2: ENHRY, SYGVKD. As regards this clonotype: Its antigen remains unknown.

Sequencing was performed on peripheral blood or thyroid tissue (not recorded which). This sequence was found in an adult man with Graves' disease, either hyperthyroidism or ophthalmopathy (not recorded which). The V gene is TRBV10-3, the J gene TRBJ2-6; D is ambiguous. The CDR3 protein is CASRNNVIGANVLTF. The CDR3 bases are TGTGCCAGCAGAAATAACGTGATTGGGGCCAACGTCCTGACTTTC.